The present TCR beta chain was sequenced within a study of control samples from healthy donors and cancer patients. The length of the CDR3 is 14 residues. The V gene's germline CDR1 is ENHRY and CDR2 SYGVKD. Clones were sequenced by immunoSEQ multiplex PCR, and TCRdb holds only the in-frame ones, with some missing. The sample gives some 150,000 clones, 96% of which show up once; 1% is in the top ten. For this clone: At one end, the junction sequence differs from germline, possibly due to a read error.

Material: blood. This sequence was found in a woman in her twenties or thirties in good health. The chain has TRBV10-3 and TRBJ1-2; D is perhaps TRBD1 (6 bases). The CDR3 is CATSRTEDNYGYTF. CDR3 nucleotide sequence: TGTGCCACCAGTAGGACAGAAGATAACTATGGCTACACCTTC.